The entry that follows covers one T cell receptor (beta chain) sequence. The data were taken from a study of control samples from healthy donors and cancer patients. The CDR3 has 14 residues. Produced via immunoSEQ multiplex PCR; TCRdb's table is partial and in-frame only. Here the sample spans 130,000 to 150,000 clones, roughly 90% being singletons. The V call is TRBV21-1, the J call TRBJ2-2; no DNA check was done on the table's D call, TRBD2. TRBV21-1 is tagged as a pseudogene. This clonotype was obtained from a man in his thirties or forties in good health. The material sequenced was blood. The DNA of the CDR3 is TGTGCCAAACAAACCGTCGCGGACACCGGGGAGCTGTTTTTT. This codes for CAKQTVADTGELFF.